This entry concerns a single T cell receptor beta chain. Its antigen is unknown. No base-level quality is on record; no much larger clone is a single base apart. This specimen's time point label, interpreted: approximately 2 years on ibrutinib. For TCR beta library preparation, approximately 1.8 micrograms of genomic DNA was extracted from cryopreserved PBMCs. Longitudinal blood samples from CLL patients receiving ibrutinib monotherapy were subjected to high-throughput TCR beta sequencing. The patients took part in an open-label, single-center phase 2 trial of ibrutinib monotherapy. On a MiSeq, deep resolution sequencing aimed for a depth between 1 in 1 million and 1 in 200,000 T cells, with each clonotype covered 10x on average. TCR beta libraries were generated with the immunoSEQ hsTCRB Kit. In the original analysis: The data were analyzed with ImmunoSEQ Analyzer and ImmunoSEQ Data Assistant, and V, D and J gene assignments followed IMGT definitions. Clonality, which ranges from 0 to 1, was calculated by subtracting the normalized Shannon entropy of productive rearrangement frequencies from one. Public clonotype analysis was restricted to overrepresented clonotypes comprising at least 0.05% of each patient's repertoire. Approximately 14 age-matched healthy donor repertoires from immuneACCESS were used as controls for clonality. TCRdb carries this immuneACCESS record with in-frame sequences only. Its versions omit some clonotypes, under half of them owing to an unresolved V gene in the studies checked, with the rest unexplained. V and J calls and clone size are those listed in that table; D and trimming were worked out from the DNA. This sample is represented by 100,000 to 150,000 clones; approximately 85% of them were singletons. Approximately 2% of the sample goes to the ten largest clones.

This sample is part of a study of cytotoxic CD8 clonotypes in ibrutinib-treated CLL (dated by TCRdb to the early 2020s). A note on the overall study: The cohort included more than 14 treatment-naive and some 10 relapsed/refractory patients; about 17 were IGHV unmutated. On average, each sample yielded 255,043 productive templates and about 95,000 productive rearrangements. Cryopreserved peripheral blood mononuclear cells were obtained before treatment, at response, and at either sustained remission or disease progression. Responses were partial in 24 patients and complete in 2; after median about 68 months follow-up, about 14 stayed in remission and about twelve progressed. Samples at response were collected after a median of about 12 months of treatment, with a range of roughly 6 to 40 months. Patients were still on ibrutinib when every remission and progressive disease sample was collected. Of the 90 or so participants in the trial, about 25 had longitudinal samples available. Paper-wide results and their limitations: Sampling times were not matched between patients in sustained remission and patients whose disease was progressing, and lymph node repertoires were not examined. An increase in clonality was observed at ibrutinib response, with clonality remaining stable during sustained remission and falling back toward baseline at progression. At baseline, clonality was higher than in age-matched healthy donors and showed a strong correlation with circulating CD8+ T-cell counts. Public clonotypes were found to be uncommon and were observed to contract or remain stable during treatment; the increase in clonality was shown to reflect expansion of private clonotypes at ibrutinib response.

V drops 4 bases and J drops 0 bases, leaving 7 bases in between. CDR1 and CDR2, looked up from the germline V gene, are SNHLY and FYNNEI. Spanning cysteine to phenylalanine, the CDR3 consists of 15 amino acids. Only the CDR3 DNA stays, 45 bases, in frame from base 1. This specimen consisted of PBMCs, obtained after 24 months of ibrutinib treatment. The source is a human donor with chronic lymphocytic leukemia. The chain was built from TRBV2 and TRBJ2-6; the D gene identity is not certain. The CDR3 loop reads CASSVTSSGANVLTF. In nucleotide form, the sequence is TGTGCCAGCAGTGTGACCAGCTCTGGGGCCAACGTCCTGACTTTC.